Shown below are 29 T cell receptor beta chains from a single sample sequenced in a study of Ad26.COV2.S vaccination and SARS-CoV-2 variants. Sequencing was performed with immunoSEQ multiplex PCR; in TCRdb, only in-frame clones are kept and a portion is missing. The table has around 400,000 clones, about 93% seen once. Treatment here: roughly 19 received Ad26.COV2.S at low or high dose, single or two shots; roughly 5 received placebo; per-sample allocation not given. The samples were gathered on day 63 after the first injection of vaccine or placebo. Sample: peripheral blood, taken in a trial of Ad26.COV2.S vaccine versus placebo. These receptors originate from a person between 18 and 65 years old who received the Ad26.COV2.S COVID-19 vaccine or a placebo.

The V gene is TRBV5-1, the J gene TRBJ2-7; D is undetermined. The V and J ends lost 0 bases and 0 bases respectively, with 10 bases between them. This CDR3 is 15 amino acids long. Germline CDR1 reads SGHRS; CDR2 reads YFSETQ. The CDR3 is CASSLGRGTSYEQYF. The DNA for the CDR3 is TGCGCCAGCAGCTTGGGCCGCGGAACCTCCTACGAGCAGTACTTC.

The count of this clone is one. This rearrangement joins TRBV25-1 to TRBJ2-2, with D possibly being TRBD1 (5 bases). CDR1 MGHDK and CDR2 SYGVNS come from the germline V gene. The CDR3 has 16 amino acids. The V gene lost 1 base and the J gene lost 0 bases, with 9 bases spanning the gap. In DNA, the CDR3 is TGTGCCAGCAGTGAATTTAGGGGATCGAACACCGGGGAGCTGTTTTTT. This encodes CASSEFRGSNTGELFF.

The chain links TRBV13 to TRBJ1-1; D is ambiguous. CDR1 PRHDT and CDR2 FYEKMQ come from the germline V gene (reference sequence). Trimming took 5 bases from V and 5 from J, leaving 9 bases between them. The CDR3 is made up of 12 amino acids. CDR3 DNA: TGTGCCAGCAGCCTTCGATCAACTGAAGCTTTCTTT. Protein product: CASSLRSTEAFF.

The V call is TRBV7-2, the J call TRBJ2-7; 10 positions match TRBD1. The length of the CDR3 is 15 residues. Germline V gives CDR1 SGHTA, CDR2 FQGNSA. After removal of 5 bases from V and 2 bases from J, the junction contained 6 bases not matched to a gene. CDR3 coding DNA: TGTGCCAGCAGCCTATCCGGGACAGGGGCCTACGAGCAGTACTTC. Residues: CASSLSGTGAYEQYF.

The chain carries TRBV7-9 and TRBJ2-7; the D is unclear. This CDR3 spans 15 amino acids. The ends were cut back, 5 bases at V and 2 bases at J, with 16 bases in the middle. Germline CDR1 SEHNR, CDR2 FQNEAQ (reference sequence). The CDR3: CASSPSPTPAYEQYF. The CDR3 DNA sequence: TGTGCCAGCAGCCCGAGCCCCACCCCGGCCTACGAGCAGTACTTC.

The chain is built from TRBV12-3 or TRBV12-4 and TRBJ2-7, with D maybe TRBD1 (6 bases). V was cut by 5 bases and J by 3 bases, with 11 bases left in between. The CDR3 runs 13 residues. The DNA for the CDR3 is TGTGCCAGCAGTCAAGGACAGCTCTACGAGCAGTACTTC. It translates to CASSQGQLYEQYF.

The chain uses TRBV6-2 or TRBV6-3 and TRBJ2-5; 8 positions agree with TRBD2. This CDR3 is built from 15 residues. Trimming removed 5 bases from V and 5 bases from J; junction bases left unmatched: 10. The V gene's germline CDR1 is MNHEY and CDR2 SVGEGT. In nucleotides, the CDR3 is TGTGCCAGCAGTGTAACTAGCGGTCGATCGGAGACCCAGTACTTC. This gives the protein CASSVTSGRSETQYF.

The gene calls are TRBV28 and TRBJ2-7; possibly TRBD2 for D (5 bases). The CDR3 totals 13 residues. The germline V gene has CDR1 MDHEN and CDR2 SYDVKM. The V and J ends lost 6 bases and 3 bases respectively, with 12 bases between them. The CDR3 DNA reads TGTGCCAGCAGGAGCGGTGCTGGCTACGAGCAGTACTTC. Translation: CASRSGAGYEQYF.

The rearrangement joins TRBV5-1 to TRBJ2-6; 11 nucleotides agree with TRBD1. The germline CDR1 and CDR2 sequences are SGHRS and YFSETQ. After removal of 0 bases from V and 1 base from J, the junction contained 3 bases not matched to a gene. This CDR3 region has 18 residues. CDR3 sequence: CASSLVGQGASGANVLTF. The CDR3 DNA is TGCGCCAGCAGCTTGGTCGGACAGGGGGCGTCTGGGGCCAACGTCCTGACTTTC.

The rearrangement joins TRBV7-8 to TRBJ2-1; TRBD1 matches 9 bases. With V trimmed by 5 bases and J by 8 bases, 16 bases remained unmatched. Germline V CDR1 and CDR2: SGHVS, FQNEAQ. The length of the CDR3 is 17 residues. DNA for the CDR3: TGTGCCAGCAGCCCAGGCCTGGGACAGGGAAACTGGGATGAGCAGTTCTTC. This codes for CASSPGLGQGNWDEQFF.

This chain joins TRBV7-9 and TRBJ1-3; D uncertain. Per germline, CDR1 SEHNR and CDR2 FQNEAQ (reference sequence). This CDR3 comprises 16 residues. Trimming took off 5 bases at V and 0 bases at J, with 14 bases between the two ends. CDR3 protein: CASSEGSGTSGNTIYF. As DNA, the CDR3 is TGTGCCAGCAGCGAGGGATCGGGCACCTCTGGAAACACCATATATTTT.

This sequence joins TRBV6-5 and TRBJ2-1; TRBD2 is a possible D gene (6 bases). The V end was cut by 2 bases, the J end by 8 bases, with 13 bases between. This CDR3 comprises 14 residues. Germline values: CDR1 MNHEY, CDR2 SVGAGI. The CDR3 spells CASSYGTSWDEQFF. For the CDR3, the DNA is TGTGCCAGCAGTTACGGAACTAGCTGGGATGAGCAGTTCTTC.

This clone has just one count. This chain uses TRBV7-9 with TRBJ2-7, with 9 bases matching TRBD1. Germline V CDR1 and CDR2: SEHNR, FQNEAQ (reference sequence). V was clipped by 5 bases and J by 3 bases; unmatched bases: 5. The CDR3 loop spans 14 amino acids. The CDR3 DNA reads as TGTGCCAGCAGCAGGGACAGGGTAGACTACGAGCAGTACTTC. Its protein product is CASSRDRVDYEQYF.

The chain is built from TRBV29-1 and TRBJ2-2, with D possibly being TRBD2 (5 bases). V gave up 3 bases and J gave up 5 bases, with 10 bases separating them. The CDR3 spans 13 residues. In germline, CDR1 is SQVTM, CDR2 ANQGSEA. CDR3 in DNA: TGCAGCGTTGATGGACCGGGGACCGGGGAGCTGTTTTTT. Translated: CSVDGPGTGELFF.

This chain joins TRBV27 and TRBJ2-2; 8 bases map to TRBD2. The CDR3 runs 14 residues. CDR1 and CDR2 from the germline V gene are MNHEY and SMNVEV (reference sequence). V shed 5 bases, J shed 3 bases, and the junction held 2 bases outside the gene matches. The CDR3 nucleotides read TGTGCCAGCAGTGAGCGGGAGTACACCGGGGAGCTGTTTTTT. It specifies CASSEREYTGELFF.

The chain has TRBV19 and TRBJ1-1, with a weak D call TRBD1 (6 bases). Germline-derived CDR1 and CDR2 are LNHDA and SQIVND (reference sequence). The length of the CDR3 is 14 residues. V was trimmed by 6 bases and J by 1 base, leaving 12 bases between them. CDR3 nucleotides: TGTGCCAGTAGCCAATCACAGGGGAACACTGAAGCTTTCTTT. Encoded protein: CASSQSQGNTEAFF.

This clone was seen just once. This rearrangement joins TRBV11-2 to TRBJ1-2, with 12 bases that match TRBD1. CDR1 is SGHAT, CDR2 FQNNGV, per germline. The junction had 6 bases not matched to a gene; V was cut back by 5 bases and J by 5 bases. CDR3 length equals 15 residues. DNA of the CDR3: TGTGCCAGCAGCCCCAGGGACAGGGGGCCATATGGCTACACCTTC. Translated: CASSPRDRGPYGYTF.

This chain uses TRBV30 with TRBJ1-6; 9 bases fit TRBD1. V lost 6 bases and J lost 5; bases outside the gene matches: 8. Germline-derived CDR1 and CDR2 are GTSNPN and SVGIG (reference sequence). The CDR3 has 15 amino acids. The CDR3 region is CACRTGVVHNSPLHF. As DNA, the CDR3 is TGTGCCTGCCGGACAGGGGTAGTCCATAATTCACCCCTCCACTTT. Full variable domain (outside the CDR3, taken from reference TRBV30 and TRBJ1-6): SQTIHQWPATLVQPVGSPLSLECTVEGTSNPNLYWYRQAAGRGLQLLFYSVGIGQISSEVPQNLSASRPQDRQFILSSKKLLLSDSGFYLCACRTGVVHNSPLHFGNGTRLTVT.

Here the CDR3 reads CAWNRREASEAFF. In DNA, the CDR3 is TGTGCCTGGAACCGCAGGGAGGCGAGTGAAGCTTTCTTT. The chain recombines TRBV30 with TRBJ1-1; D may be TRBD1 (5 bases). V lost 4 bases to trimming and J lost 7 bases, with 16 bases between them. The CDR3 spans 13 residues. Germline lookup yields CDR1 GTSNPN and CDR2 SVGIG (reference sequence).

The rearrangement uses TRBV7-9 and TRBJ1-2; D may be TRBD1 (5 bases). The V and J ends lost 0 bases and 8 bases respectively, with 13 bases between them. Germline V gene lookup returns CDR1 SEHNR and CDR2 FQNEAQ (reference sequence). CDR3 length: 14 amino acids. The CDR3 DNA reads TGTGCCAGCAGCTTAGCCCAACAGGTCCAGGGCTACACCTTC. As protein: CASSLAQQVQGYTF.

CDR3 in amino acids: CASSQVTGPYGDEQFF. The CDR3 nucleotides are TGTGCCAGCAGCCAGGTGACGGGACCATATGGCGATGAGCAGTTCTTC. The chain combines TRBV3-1 (or the pseudogene TRBV3-2) with TRBJ2-1, with D perhaps given as TRBD1 or TRBD2 (5 bases each). Germline V gene data show CDR1 as LGHDT and CDR2 as YNNKEL (reference sequence). The CDR3 sequence is 16 residues long. With 3 bases removed from V and 8 bases from J, the gap between germline ends came to 20 bases.

The CDR3, as DNA: TGCGCCAGCAGCCAGGAAACGGGATATTCTAGCACAGATACGCAGTATTTT. Its protein product is CASSQETGYSSTDTQYF. J is TRBJ2-3 and V is TRBV4-3; a weak D match, TRBD2 (5 bases). Trimming cost V 3 bases and J 0 bases, with 16 bases left between them. The CDR3 extends over 17 amino acids. Per germline, CDR1 LGHNA and CDR2 YSLEER.

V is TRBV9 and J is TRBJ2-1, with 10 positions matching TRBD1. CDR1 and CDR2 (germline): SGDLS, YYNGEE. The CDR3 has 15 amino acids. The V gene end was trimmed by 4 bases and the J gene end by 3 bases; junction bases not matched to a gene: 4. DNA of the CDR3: TGTGCCAGCAGCCTTCGGACAGGGGGCTACAATGAGCAGTTCTTC. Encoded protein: CASSLRTGGYNEQFF.

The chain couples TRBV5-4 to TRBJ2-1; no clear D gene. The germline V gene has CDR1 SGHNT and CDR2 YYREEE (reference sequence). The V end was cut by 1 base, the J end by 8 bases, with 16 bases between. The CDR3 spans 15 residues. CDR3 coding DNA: TGTGCCAGCAGCTTGACCTGGACGAATACCGATGAGCAGTTCTTC. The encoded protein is CASSLTWTNTDEQFF.

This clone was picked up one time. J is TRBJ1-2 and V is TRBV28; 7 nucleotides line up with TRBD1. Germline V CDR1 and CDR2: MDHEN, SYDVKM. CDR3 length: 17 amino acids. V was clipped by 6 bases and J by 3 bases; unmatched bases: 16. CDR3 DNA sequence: TGTGCCAGCAGATCGATCCTACAGGGGCAGGTGGACTATGGCTACACCTTC. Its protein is CASRSILQGQVDYGYTF.

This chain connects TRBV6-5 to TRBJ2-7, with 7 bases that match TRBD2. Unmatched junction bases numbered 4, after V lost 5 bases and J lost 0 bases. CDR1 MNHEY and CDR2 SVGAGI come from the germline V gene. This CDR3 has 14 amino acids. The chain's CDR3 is CASSRERDSYEQYF. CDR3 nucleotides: TGTGCCAGCAGTAGAGAGCGGGACTCCTACGAGCAGTACTTC.

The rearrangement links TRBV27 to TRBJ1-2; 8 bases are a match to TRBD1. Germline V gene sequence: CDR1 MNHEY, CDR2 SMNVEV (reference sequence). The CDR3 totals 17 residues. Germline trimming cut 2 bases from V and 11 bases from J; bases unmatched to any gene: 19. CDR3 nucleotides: TGTGCCAGCAGTTTAAGCCAGGGGGCGTCTCTCGCTATTGGTTACACCTTC. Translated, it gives CASSLSQGASLAIGYTF.

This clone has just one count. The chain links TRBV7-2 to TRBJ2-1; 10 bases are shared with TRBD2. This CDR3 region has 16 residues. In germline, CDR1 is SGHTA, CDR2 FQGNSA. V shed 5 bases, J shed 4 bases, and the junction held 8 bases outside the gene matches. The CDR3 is CASSPRTSGTYNEQFF. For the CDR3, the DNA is TGTGCCAGCAGCCCCCGGACTAGCGGCACATACAATGAGCAGTTCTTC.

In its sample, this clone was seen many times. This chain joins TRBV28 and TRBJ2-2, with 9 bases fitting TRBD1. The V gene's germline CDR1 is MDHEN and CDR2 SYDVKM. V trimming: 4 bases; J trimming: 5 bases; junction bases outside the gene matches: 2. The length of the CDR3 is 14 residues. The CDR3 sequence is CASSSGQGTGELFF. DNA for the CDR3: TGTGCCAGCAGTTCAGGACAGGGGACCGGGGAGCTGTTTTTT.